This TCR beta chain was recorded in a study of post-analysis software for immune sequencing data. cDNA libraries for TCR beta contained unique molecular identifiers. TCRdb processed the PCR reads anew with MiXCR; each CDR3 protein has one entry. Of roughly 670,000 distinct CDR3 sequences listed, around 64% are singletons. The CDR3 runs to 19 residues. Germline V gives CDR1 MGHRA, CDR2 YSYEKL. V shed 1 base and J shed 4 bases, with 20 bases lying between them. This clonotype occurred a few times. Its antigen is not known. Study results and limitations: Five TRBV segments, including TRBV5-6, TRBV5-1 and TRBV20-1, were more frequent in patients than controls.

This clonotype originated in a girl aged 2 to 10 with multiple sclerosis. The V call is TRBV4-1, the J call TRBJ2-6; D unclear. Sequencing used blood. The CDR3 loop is CASSQAVDRGTDGANVLTF. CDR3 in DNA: TGCGCCAGCAGCCAAGCGGTGGATCGTGGTACAGACGGGGCCAACGTCCTGACTTTC.